This T cell receptor beta chain was documented in a study of blood T cell repertoires in COVID-19. CDR3 length: 15 residues. CDR1 and CDR2 from the germline V gene are MNHEY and SMNVEV (reference sequence). Trimming left V 6 bases short and J 0 bases short, with 14 bases between. Assay used: immunoSEQ multiplex PCR; TCRdb lists only in-frame clones, some missing. The sample has under 300,000 clones; just under 90% are singletons. V usage is TRBV27 and J usage is TRBJ1-2; D may be TRBD1 (5 bases). This receptor was taken from a woman aged 55 to 70 who had recovered from COVID-19. Sample: PBMCs or T cells enriched from blood (not recorded which). The CDR3 loop reads CASRPGTTPNYGYTF. The CDR3 nucleotides are TGTGCCAGCAGGCCAGGGACTACTCCTAACTATGGCTACACCTTC.